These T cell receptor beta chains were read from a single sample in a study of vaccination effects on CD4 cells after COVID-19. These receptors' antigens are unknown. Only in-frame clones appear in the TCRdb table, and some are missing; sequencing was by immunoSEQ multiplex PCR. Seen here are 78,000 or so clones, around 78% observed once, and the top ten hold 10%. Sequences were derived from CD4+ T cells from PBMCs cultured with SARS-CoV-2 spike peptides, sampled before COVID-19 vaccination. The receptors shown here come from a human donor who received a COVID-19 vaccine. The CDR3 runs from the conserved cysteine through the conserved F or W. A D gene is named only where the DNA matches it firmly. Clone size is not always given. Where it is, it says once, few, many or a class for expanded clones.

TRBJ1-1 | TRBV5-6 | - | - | CASSLSGGPAFF | TGTGCCAGCAGCTTGTCGGGGGGTCCGGCTTTCTTT
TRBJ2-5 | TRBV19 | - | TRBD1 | CASSIGRTGYTPQETQYF | TGTGCCAGTAGTATAGGTAGGACAGGGTATACACCCCAAGAGACCCAGTACTTC
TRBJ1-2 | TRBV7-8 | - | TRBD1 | CASSLGQGSYGYTF | TGTGCCAGCAGCCTGGGACAGGGGAGCTATGGCTACACCTTC
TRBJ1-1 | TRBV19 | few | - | CASSTRQMNTEAFF | TGTGCCAGTAGCACCCGACAGATGAACACTGAAGCTTTCTTT
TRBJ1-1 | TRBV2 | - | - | CASSEMGNTEAFF | TGTGCCAGCAGTGAAATGGGGAACACTGAAGCTTTCTTT
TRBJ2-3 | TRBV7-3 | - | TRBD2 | CASSSGGAGNTQYF | TGTGCCAGCTCTAGCGGGGGGGCCGGAAATACGCAGTATTTT
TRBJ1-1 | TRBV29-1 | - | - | CSGDWGSGTEAFF | TGCAGTGGAGACTGGGGGAGTGGGACTGAAGCTTTCTTT
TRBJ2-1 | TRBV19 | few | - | CASRNNRVQTTLEQFF | TGTGCCAGTAGGAATAACAGGGTTCAAACCACCCTTGAGCAGTTCTTC
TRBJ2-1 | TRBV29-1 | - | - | CSVVSGPTVQFF | TGCAGCGTTGTTTCCGGGCCCACCGTCCAGTTCTTC
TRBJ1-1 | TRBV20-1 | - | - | CSATQPSLAFF | TGCAGTGCCACGCAACCCAGTTTGGCTTTCTTT